This TCR beta chain was observed in a study of blood T cell repertoires in COVID-19. Study in general: The study drew acute and convalescent COVID-19 samples from the United States, Italy and Spain.

In the study's own analysis: Amplifying reference gene primers gave estimates of nucleated cell counts. Assay: immunoSEQ multiplex PCR; the TCRdb copy retains only in-frame clones and omits some. V and J calls and clone size follow that table, whereas D and trimming were derived from the DNA. The table includes about 120,000 clones, around 78% detected once. Sequencing input: peripheral blood. This TCR derives from a man aged 25 to 40 with acute or convalescent COVID-19.

The CDR3 DNA sequence: TGTGCCAGCAGTCGCTCTCGGGGATTAAATCAGCCCCAGCATTTT. Its translation is CASSRSRGLNQPQHF. The chain employs TRBV6-7 and TRBJ1-5, with D uncertain. Being an ORF, TRBV6-7 has a function that is uncertain. V lost 5 bases and J 4 bases, leaving 15 bases between the germline ends. There are 15 residues in the CDR3.